This TCR beta chain is drawn from a study of blood T cell repertoires in COVID-19. Study summary: Italy, Spain and the United States were the sources of the convalescent and acute COVID-19 samples. In each case, the material was cDNA or gDNA derived from T cells, B-cell-depleted T cells, or PBMCs.

Germline V lookup: CDR1 SGHRS, CDR2 YFSETQ. Trimming cost V 0 bases and J 0 bases, with 9 bases left between them. The length of the CDR3 is 15 residues. There are a few counts of this clone. TCRdb's table, derived via immunoSEQ multiplex PCR, lists solely in-frame clones and lacks some. The sample has about 120,000 clones; around 87% are singletons. The sequence derives from a woman between 65 and 79 years old with acute or convalescent COVID-19. The sequenced material came from peripheral blood. V gene TRBV5-1 combines with J gene TRBJ1-2; possibly TRBD1 for D (6 bases). The CDR3 DNA reads TGCGCCAGCAGCTTGGGAGGGACACCTAACTATGGCTACACCTTC. It translates to CASSLGGTPNYGYTF.